A selection of T cell receptor beta chains follows, all from one sample in a study of cytomegalovirus exposure and HLA in healthy donors. TCRdb's table, derived via immunoSEQ multiplex PCR, lists solely in-frame clones and lacks some. The table lists about 110,000 clones, under 80% of them singletons. Sequencing was performed on PBMCs. The receptors were sampled from a woman between 45 and 65 years old in good health and CMV-seropositive. Both conserved end residues are part of each CDR3. A D gene is named only where the DNA matches it firmly. The size field is filled for only some rows; it gives once, few, many or a size class.

V,D,size,J,DNA,CDR3
TRBV9,-,-,TRBJ1-3,TGTGCCAGCAGTCCCGGGACTTTAATCTCTGGAAACACCATATATTTT,CASSPGTLISGNTIYF
TRBV14,TRBD1,-,TRBJ2-3,TGTGCCAGCAACCTGGGACAGTGGACAGATACGCAGTATTTT,CASNLGQWTDTQYF
TRBV7-3,TRBD2,few,TRBJ2-1,TGTGCCAGCAGCTCCGCCGGGACTAGCTACAATGAGCAGTTCTTC,CASSSAGTSYNEQFF
TRBV7-2,TRBD1,few,TRBJ2-1,TGTGCCAGCAGCCAAGGGGGACAGGGGGACCCCTACAATGAGCAGTTCTTC,CASSQGGQGDPYNEQFF
TRBV28,TRBD1,once,TRBJ1-1,TGTGCCAGCAGTGTGACAGGGCGGGCCACTGAAGCTTTCTTT,CASSVTGRATEAFF
TRBV4-1,-,-,TRBJ2-1,TGCGCCAGCAGCCAATCGTACCCCGGGGGCAATGAGCAGTTCTTC,CASSQSYPGGNEQFF
TRBV9,-,-,TRBJ1-1,TGTGCCAGCAGCGTAGGGGCCCAGGGGAACACTGAAGCTTTCTTT,CASSVGAQGNTEAFF
TRBV2,TRBD1,-,TRBJ1-2,TGTGCCAGCAGTTCCCCCCGGACAGGGGGAGACACCTTC,CASSSPRTGGDTF
TRBV28,-,-,TRBJ2-7,TGTGCCAGCAGTTTTCAGCAAGAGGTCTCCTACGAGCAGTACTTC,CASSFQQEVSYEQYF
TRBV9,-,-,TRBJ1-4,TGTGCCAGCAGCCTTGGAGGGACAACTAATGAAAAACTGTTTTTT,CASSLGGTTNEKLFF
TRBV7-9,TRBD1,-,TRBJ2-5,TGTGCCAGCAGCTTCCCGGGACAGTTCCAAGAGACCCAGTACTTC,CASSFPGQFQETQYF
TRBV6-5,-,-,TRBJ1-2,TGTGCCAGCAGTTACTGGGGAGAGAACTATGGCTACACCTTC,CASSYWGENYGYTF
TRBV6-5,-,few,TRBJ1-5,TGTGCCAGCAGTACTCTCTTTGGCAATCAGCCCCAGCATTTT,CASSTLFGNQPQHF
TRBV27,TRBD2,-,TRBJ2-1,TGTGCCAGCAGTTTAATTACCCTAGCGGGGGATTTCAATGAGCAGTTCTTC,CASSLITLAGDFNEQFF
TRBV11-2,-,-,TRBJ2-7,TGTGCCAGCCAAGCTTACAGGGGGGGCTACGAGCAGTACTTC,CASQAYRGGYEQYF
TRBV27,TRBD2,few,TRBJ2-5,TGTGCCAGCAGTTTGTGGGAGGGTACGACAAAAGAGACCCAGTACTTC,CASSLWEGTTKETQYF
TRBV5-4,-,-,TRBJ1-2,TGTGCCAGCAGCGAACCTGAGCCTTATGGCTACACCTTC,CASSEPEPYGYTF
TRBV18,TRBD1,-,TRBJ2-7,TGTGCCAGCTCCCCAACAGGGGTCGACGAGCAGTACTTC,CASSPTGVDEQYF
TRBV6-1,TRBD1,-,TRBJ1-5,TGTGCCAGCAGACAGGGGTATAGCAATCAGCCCCAGCATTTT,CASRQGYSNQPQHF
TRBV5-1,TRBD1,-,TRBJ1-4,TGCGCCAGCAGCTTGGGCGGACAGGGCGGTGAAAAACTGTTTTTT,CASSLGGQGGEKLFF
TRBV6-5,-,-,TRBJ1-1,TGTGCCAGCAGTGCACAGGTGAGCATGGCGGCTTTCTTT,CASSAQVSMAAFF
TRBV7-8,TRBD1,-,TRBJ2-4,TGTGCCAGCAGCATAGGGACAGGGGTAGCCAAAAACATTCAGTACTTC,CASSIGTGVAKNIQYF
TRBV7-3,TRBD2,once,TRBJ2-3,TGTGCCAGCAGCCCTAGCGGGGAGGGTTCCACAGATACGCAGTATTTT,CASSPSGEGSTDTQYF
TRBV7-9,TRBD1,few,TRBJ1-2,TGTGCCAGCAGCTTCGGACAGGGGAGGTACTATGGCTACACCTTC,CASSFGQGRYYGYTF
TRBV5-1,TRBD1,-,TRBJ1-4,TGCGCCAGCAGCTGGTCCGGGACAGGGCGTGAAAAACTGTTTTTT,CASSWSGTGREKLFF
TRBV28,-,-,TRBJ1-6,TGTGCCAGCAGTTTTCCCCCCCTGGTAGCCTCTCGTTCACCCCTCCACTTT,CASSFPPLVASRSPLHF
TRBV7-3,TRBD1,-,TRBJ1-5,TGTGCCAGCAGCCGGACAGGAGGAGATCAGCCCCAGCATTTT,CASSRTGGDQPQHF
TRBV2,TRBD1,few,TRBJ2-7,TGTGCCAGCAGGTCCGGGACAGGCCCTCCCTACGAGCAGTACTTC,CASRSGTGPPYEQYF
TRBV28,TRBD2,-,TRBJ2-3,TGTGCCAGCAGTTTATATGGTAGCGGGGGGTGGGAAGATACGCAGTATTTT,CASSLYGSGGWEDTQYF
TRBV18,TRBD1,-,TRBJ1-6,TGTGCCAGCTCACCGGAGACAGGGGATTATTCACCCCTCCACTTT,CASSPETGDYSPLHF
TRBV9,-,-,TRBJ2-5,TGTGCCAGCAGCGTAGATCGAGGCCACCATGCTCAAGAGACCCAGTACTTC,CASSVDRGHHAQETQYF
TRBV19,-,-,TRBJ2-2,TGTGCCAGTAGCCCTACGAGAACCGGGGAGCTGTTTTTT,CASSPTRTGELFF
TRBV6-6,-,few,TRBJ1-2,TGTGCCAGCAGACCAGTCACAGGGCGCGAAGGCTACACCTTC,CASRPVTGREGYTF
TRBV5-1,-,-,TRBJ1-2,TGCGCCAGCAGCGATCGGAACTATGGCTACACCTTC,CASSDRNYGYTF
TRBV5-4,TRBD1,-,TRBJ1-4,TGTGCCAGCAGCCGTAGCGAGGGACAGGGGAGTGGAAAACTGTTTTTT,CASSRSEGQGSGKLFF
TRBV13,TRBD2,-,TRBJ2-1,TGTGCCAGCAGCTTAGTCCTAGCGGGGGGCGTCTACAATGAGCAGTTCTTC,CASSLVLAGGVYNEQFF
TRBV7-2,-,-,TRBJ2-1,TGTGCCAGCAGCACAACAGGGAATGAGCAGTTCTTC,CASSTTGNEQFF
TRBV28,TRBD1,-,TRBJ1-5,TGTGCCAGCAGAAAAGGACAGGCAAATCAGCCCCAGCATTTT,CASRKGQANQPQHF
TRBV7-3,TRBD1,-,TRBJ1-3,TGTGCCAGCAGCTCACAGGGGGTTGGAAACACCATATATTTT,CASSSQGVGNTIYF
TRBV19,-,-,TRBJ1-2,TGTGCCAGTAGTACCCTGGGGCAGCCCGCGGTTGGCTACACCTTC,CASSTLGQPAVGYTF
TRBV27,TRBD1,-,TRBJ1-6,TGTGCCAGCAGTTTGTCAGGGGGCCGAAGTGGAGGATCACCCCTCCACTTT,CASSLSGGRSGGSPLHF
TRBV6-1,-,-,TRBJ1-2,TGTGCCAGCAGTGCCGAGACAGGCCCGAACTATGGCTACACCTTC,CASSAETGPNYGYTF
TRBV5-8,TRBD2,few,TRBJ2-3,TGTGCCAGCAGGATAGCGGGGGGGCTCGCAGATACGCAGTATTTT,CASRIAGGLADTQYF
TRBV7-2,TRBD2,few,TRBJ2-5,TGTGCCAGCACCCGGACTAGCGGGGACTCGGAGACCCAGTACTTC,CASTRTSGDSETQYF
TRBV9,-,-,TRBJ2-7,TGTGCCAGCAGCCTTGGAGGAGGCGAGCAGTACTTC,CASSLGGGEQYF
TRBV18,-,-,TRBJ2-7,TGTGCCAGCTCACCATCTCAGGGGGGCCATTACGAGCAGTACTTC,CASSPSQGGHYEQYF
TRBV10-3,-,-,TRBJ1-1,TGTGCCATACAGGGTAGCACTGAAGCTTTCTTT,CAIQGSTEAFF
TRBV6-5,TRBD1,-,TRBJ1-1,TGTGCCAGCAGACCCAACAGGGGGGCTGAAGCTTTCTTT,CASRPNRGAEAFF
TRBV27,TRBD2,-,TRBJ2-5,TGTGCCAGCAGTTCAAACCTGTGGACTAGCGGGAGATCCTCAGCACAAGAGACCCAGTACTTC,CASSSNLWTSGRSSAQETQYF
TRBV4-1,-,-,TRBJ2-1,TGCGCCAGCAGCCAAGAGGGGCGAGGGGGTAAGTTCTTC,CASSQEGRGGKFF
TRBV5-1,TRBD1,-,TRBJ1-1,TGCGCCAGCAGCTTAGTTACAGGGGAGGTCACTGAAGCTTTCTTT,CASSLVTGEVTEAFF
TRBV9,-,-,TRBJ1-6,TGTGCCAGCAGCGTAGATGGGGCTGGTGGGAACTCACCCCTCCACTTT,CASSVDGAGGNSPLHF
TRBV15,TRBD1,-,TRBJ2-7,TGTGCCACCAGCAGATCTCCCGGACAGGGGAGCTACGAGCAGTACTTC,CATSRSPGQGSYEQYF
TRBV9,TRBD1,-,TRBJ1-6,TGTGCCAGCAGCGGAGGGACAGGGCCCAATTCACCCCTCCACTTT,CASSGGTGPNSPLHF
TRBV5-1,-,-,TRBJ1-1,TGCGCCAGCAGCTTGGCATTGACAGGCGACACTGAAGCTTTCTTT,CASSLALTGDTEAFF
TRBV29-1,TRBD1,-,TRBJ1-1,TGCAGCGTTGTCCAAAATACAGGGGCGGGCACTGAAGCTTTCTTT,CSVVQNTGAGTEAFF